The present TCR beta chain was sequenced within a study of blood T cell repertoires in COVID-19. Authors' processing steps: Amplification from reference gene primers served as the basis for estimated nucleated cell counts. Measured with immunoSEQ multiplex PCR; TCRdb has only the in-frame clones, and not every one. D and trimming come from the DNA, and the V and J calls and clone size come from that table. Of approximately 140,000 clones listed, 84% are singletons. This CDR3 has 12 residues. Trimming removed 0 bases at V and 6 bases at J, with 6 bases between. CDR1 and CDR2 from the germline V gene are LNHDA and SQIVND (reference sequence). The table lists this clone with a count of one.

The gene calls are TRBV19 and TRBJ2-7; D remains unclear. The sequencing input was peripheral blood. The sequence was collected from a human donor in a cohort sampled during active COVID-19. The CDR3 loop reads CASSIDGLEQYF. The DNA of the CDR3 is TGTGCCAGTAGTATAGACGGTCTCGAGCAGTACTTC.